This TCR beta chain was recorded in a study of blood T cell repertoires in COVID-19. Here immunoSEQ multiplex PCR was the method, and the copy in TCRdb shows in-frame clones only, minus some. The sample records nearly 80,000 clones, about 83% being singletons. The germline V gene encodes CDR1 SNHLY and CDR2 FYNNEI. The CDR3 extends over 12 amino acids. Unmatched junction bases numbered 0, after V lost 6 bases and J lost 4 bases. The source material was peripheral blood. V and J are TRBV2 and TRBJ1-5; 7 positions agree with TRBD1. This TCR was recovered from a man in his fifties or sixties with acute or convalescent COVID-19. DNA of the CDR3: TGTGCCAGCAGACAGGGGAATCAGCCCCAGCATTTT. Residues: CASRQGNQPQHF.